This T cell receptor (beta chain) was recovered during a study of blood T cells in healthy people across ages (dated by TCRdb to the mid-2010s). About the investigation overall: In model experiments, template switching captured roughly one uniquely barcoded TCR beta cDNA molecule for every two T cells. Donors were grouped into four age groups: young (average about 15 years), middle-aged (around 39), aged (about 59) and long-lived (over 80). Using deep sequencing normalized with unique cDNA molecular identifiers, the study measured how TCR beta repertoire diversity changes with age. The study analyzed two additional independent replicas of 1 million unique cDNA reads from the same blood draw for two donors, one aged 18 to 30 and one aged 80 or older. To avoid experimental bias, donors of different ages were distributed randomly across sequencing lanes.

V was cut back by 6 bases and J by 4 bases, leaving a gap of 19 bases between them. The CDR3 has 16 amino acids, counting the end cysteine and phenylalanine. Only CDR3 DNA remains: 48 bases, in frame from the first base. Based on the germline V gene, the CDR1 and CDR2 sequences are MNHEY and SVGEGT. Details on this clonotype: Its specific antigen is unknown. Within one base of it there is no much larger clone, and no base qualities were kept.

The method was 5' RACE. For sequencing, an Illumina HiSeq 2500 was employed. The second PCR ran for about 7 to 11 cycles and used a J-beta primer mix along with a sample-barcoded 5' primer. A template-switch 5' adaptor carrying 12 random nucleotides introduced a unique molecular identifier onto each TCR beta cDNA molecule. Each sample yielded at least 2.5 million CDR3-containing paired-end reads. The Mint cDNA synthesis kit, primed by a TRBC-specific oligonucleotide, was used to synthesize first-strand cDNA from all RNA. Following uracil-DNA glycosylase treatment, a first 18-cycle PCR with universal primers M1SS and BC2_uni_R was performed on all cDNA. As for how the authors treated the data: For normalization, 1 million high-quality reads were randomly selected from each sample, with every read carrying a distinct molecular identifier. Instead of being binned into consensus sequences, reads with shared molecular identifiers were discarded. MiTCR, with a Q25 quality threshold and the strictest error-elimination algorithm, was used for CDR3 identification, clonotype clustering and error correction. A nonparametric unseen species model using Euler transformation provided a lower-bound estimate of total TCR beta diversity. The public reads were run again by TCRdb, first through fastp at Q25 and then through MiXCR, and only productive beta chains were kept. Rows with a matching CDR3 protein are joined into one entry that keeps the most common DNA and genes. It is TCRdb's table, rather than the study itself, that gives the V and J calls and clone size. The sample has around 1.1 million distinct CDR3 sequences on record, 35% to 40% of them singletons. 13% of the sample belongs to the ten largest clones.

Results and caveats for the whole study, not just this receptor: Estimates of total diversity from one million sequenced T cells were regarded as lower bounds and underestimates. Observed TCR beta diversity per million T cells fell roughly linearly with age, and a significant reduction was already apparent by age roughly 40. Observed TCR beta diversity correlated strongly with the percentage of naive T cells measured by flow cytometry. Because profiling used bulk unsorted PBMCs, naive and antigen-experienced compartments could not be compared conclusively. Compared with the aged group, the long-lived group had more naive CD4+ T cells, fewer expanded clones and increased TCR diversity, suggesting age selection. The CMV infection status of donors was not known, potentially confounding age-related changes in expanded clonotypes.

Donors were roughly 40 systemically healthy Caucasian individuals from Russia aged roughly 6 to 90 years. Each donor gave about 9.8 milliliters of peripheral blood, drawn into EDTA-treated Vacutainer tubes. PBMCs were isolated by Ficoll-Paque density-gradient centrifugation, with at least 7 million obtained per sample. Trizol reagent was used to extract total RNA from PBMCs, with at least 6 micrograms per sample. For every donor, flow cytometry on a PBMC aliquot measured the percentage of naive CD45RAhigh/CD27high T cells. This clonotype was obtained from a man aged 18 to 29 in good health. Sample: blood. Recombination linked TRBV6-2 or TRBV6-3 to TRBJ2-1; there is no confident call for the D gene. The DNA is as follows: TGTGCCAGCAGGGGTGAGACGGATAAGTTTTACAATGAGCAGTTCTTC. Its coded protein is CASRGETDKFYNEQFF.